These 24 T cell receptor beta chains were sequenced from one sample in a study of beta chain features in type 1 diabetes. Their antigen targets remain unknown. The whole isolated RNA underwent reverse transcription, so sequencing captured expressed TCRB transcripts. TCRdb keeps only in-frame clones here, not all; method: immunoSEQ multiplex PCR. The sample lists about 27,000 clones; roughly 56% were seen once. Whole-study results and caveats: Patients with Type 1 diabetes showed moderately but significantly shorter TCRB CDR3s in all four CD4+ subsets.

The sequencing input was Tregs from blood. All receptors come from a woman younger than 30 with type 1 diabetes.

This clone was detected only a few times. This chain connects TRBV15 to TRBJ2-7; 7 nucleotides align to TRBD1. Germline CDR1 is LNHNV and CDR2 is YYDKDF (reference sequence). The CDR3 loop spans 17 amino acids. V was pared by 0 bases and J by 1 base, with 9 bases of the junction left unmatched. For the CDR3, the DNA is TGTGCCACCAGCAGAGATAAGGACAGGTATGCTTCCTACGAGCAGTACTTC. Its translation: CATSRDKDRYASYEQYF.

The V gene is TRBV5-1, the J gene TRBJ2-5; D is possibly TRBD1 (6 bases). CDR3 size: 15 residues. Trimming left V 0 bases short and J 2 bases short, with 11 bases between. Germline V gene sequence: CDR1 SGHRS, CDR2 YFSETQ. DNA for the CDR3: TGCGCCAGCAGCTTGGACAGTGGGACACAAGAGACCCAGTACTTC. As protein: CASSLDSGTQETQYF.

This clone was found a few times. The rearrangement links TRBV7-8 to TRBJ2-1, with 14 bases matching TRBD2. This CDR3 is built from 17 residues. Per the germline V gene, CDR1 is SGHVS and CDR2 is FQNEAQ. Trimming removed 5 bases from V and 9 bases from J; junction bases left unmatched: 12. The CDR3 reads CASSASRLAGGPGEQFF. The CDR3 region has the DNA TGTGCCAGCAGCGCCTCCCGACTAGCGGGAGGGCCTGGTGAGCAGTTCTTC.

V is TRBV7-3 and J is TRBJ2-1; 11 bases agree with TRBD2. Germline-derived CDR1 and CDR2 are SGHTA and FQGTGA. The CDR3 has 23 residues. V was clipped by 1 base and J by 4 bases; unmatched bases: 24. CDR3 loop: CASSLKAPEGLAGLHFGYNEQFF. CDR3 DNA sequence: TGTGCCAGCAGCTTAAAAGCCCCTGAAGGACTAGCGGGCCTCCATTTTGGTTACAATGAGCAGTTCTTC.

This chain joins TRBV5-1 and TRBJ1-2; TRBD1 might be the D (5 bases). This CDR3 spans 15 amino acids. Germline values: CDR1 SGHRS, CDR2 YFSETQ. The V end lost 4 bases, the J end lost 1 base, and 14 bases lay between the germline ends. CDR3 residues: CASSTGHADNYGYTF. The CDR3 DNA sequence: TGCGCCAGCAGCACAGGACACGCCGATAACTATGGCTACACCTTC.

The gene calls are TRBV7-9 and TRBJ2-5; 8 nucleotides agree with TRBD1. After removal of 1 base from V and 4 bases from J, the junction contained 5 bases not matched to a gene. In germline, CDR1 is SEHNR, CDR2 FQNEAQ (reference sequence). This CDR3 contains 15 residues. The CDR3 DNA reads as TGTGCCAGCAGCTTAGTCGGACAGGGTTCAGAGACCCAGTACTTC. Protein: CASSLVGQGSETQYF.

This clone was recorded once. This sequence joins TRBV5-6 and TRBJ1-3; 8 nucleotides agree with TRBD1. V gave up 3 bases and J gave up 2 bases; unmatched junction bases: 4. The CDR3 loop spans 15 amino acids. The germline CDR1 and CDR2 sequences are SGHDT and YYEEEE. The CDR3 DNA reads TGTGCCAGCAGCTCCGGACAGGGCACTGGAAACACCATATATTTT. Translating it yields CASSSGQGTGNTIYF.

This clone was found a few times. The rearrangement links TRBV5-6 to TRBJ2-5, with 7 nucleotides matching TRBD1. V lost 1 base and J lost 5; bases outside the gene matches: 17. The germline V gene has CDR1 SGHDT and CDR2 YYEEEE. This CDR3 region has 18 residues. The CDR3: CASSLYPFNRGLKETQYF. The CDR3 nucleotides are TGTGCCAGCAGCTTGTACCCCTTTAACAGGGGATTGAAGGAGACCCAGTACTTC.

V usage is TRBV7-2 and J usage is TRBJ1-5; possible D gene TRBD1, 5 bases. The CDR3 is 14 residues long. V was pared by 5 bases and J by 11 bases, with 19 bases between. Germline CDR1 and CDR2: SGHTA and FQGNSA. The DNA for the CDR3 is TGTGCCAGCAGCCCCCAGGGCCGCGCCGGGTCCCAGCATTTT. Translation: CASSPQGRAGSQHF.

The chain uses TRBV19 and TRBJ2-1; weak D call: TRBD1 (6 bases). The CDR3 runs to 16 residues. The germline V gene has CDR1 LNHDA and CDR2 SQIVND (reference sequence). Trimming left V 5 bases short and J 0 bases short, with 14 bases between. CDR3: CASSRPGVSSYNEQFF. The CDR3 DNA sequence: TGTGCCAGTAGTCGTCCAGGGGTTAGCTCCTACAATGAGCAGTTCTTC. Complete variable domain (other parts from reference TRBV19 and TRBJ2-1): DGGITQSPKYLFRKEGQNVTLSCEQNLNHDAMYWYRQDPGQGLRLIYYSQIVNDFQKGDIAEGYSVSREKKESFPLTVTSAQKNPTAFYLCASSRPGVSSYNEQFFGPGTRLTVL.

This chain connects TRBV6-1 to TRBJ2-7, with TRBD1 identical over 8 bases. Trimming removed 2 bases from V and 5 bases from J; junction bases left unmatched: 11. The CDR3 totals 16 residues. Germline-derived CDR1 and CDR2 are MNHNS and SASEGT. CDR3 sequence (DNA): TGTGCCAGCAGTGAAATCATGCGGACAGGGAGTCACGAGCAGTACTTC. Its protein product is CASSEIMRTGSHEQYF.

The gene calls are TRBV27 and TRBJ2-1; 7 nucleotides align to TRBD2. CDR1 and CDR2 from the germline V gene are MNHEY and SMNVEV (reference sequence). CDR3 size: 15 residues. V lost 2 bases and J lost 9; bases outside the gene matches: 10. In DNA, the CDR3 is TGTGCCAGCAGTTTAAGCGGGAAGGGTAGGGGTGAGCAGTTCTTC. This sequence encodes CASSLSGKGRGEQFF.

The chain joins TRBV9 to TRBJ2-1; 7 bases are a match to TRBD2. The CDR3 is 15 amino acids. Germline V gene data show CDR1 as SGDLS and CDR2 as YYNGEE. The V and J ends lost 2 bases and 6 bases, in that order; junction bases with no gene match: 8. CDR3 bases: TGTGCCAGCAGCGTCGGGGGGAGTAAACCCAATGAGCAGTTCTTC. As protein: CASSVGGSKPNEQFF. The full variable domain, completed using reference TRBV9 and TRBJ2-1, is DSGVTQTPKHLITATGQRVTLRCSPRSGDLSVYWYQQSLDQGLQFLIQYYNGEERAKGNILERFSAQQFPDLHSELNLSSLELGDSALYFCASSVGGSKPNEQFFGPGTRLTVL.

The rearrangement links TRBV18 to TRBJ1-3; D gene ambiguous. V lost 2 bases, J lost 0 bases, and 11 bases lay in between. The CDR3 loop spans 16 amino acids. Germline assignment: CDR1 KGHSH and CDR2 LQKENI. The CDR3: CASSPDTPSSGNTIYF. The CDR3, as DNA: TGTGCCAGCTCACCAGACACCCCGAGCTCTGGAAACACCATATATTTT.

This chain connects TRBV11-2 to TRBJ2-5; 7 bases map to TRBD1. CDR3 size: 16 residues. V lost 1 base to trimming and J lost 5 bases; unmatched junction nucleotides: 10. Germline values: CDR1 SGHAT, CDR2 FQNNGV. CDR3 nucleotides: TGTGCCAGCAGCTTAGCGAATCAGGGGGTTCGCGAGACCCAGTACTTC. The encoded protein is CASSLANQGVRETQYF.

This sequence joins TRBV12-5 and TRBJ2-1; 12 bases map to TRBD2. Germline V lookup: CDR1 LGHNT, CDR2 FRNRAP. The CDR3 consists of 16 residues. V dropped 6 bases and J dropped 2; count of bases not matched to a gene: 5. CDR3 region: CASGASGRAPYNEQFF. The CDR3 coding sequence is TGTGCTAGTGGGGCTAGCGGGAGGGCCCCCTACAATGAGCAGTTCTTC.

The V gene is TRBV7-2, the J gene TRBJ2-3; D unresolved. Trimming removed 5 bases from V and 2 bases from J, with 14 bases in between. This CDR3 has 15 residues. The germline CDR1 and CDR2 sequences are SGHTA and FQGNSA. DNA for the CDR3: TGTGCCAGCAGCCCTAGTGGGTTGCCCACAGATACGCAGTATTTT. Encoded protein: CASSPSGLPTDTQYF.

This chain links TRBV7-3 with TRBJ2-1, with 7 positions matching TRBD2. CDR1 is SGHTA, CDR2 FQGTGA, per germline. This CDR3 region has 17 residues. Losses at the gene ends were 1 base for V and 5 bases for J; bases not matched to a gene: 11. DNA of the CDR3: TGTGCCAGCAGCTTAAGGGGGGGGGTCCGTGGACACAATGAGCAGTTCTTC. This gives the protein CASSLRGGVRGHNEQFF.

The chain recombines TRBV28 with TRBJ2-3; 7 nucleotides line up with TRBD2. The CDR3 has 16 residues. Unmatched junction bases numbered 12, after V lost 3 bases and J lost 6 bases. The germline V gene has CDR1 MDHEN and CDR2 SYDVKM. The CDR3 DNA follows: TGTGCCAGCAGTTTTTCTGGCGGGAGAAATGCGGATACGCAGTATTTT. This sequence encodes CASSFSGGRNADTQYF. Full variable domain (rest looked up from reference TRBV28 and TRBJ2-3): DVKVTQSSRYLVKRTGEKVFLECVQDMDHENMFWYRQDPGLGLRLIYFSYDVKMKEKGDIPEGYSVSREKKERFSLILESASTNQTSMYLCASSFSGGRNADTQYFGPGTRLTVL.

The gene calls are TRBV28 and TRBJ1-1; D possibly corresponds to TRBD1 (6 bases). The CDR3 is made up of 16 amino acids. V was shortened by 6 bases and J by 1 base, with 18 bases between the two germline ends. CDR1 is MDHEN and CDR2 is SYDVKM in the germline V gene. The CDR3 spells CASSPTQGIRNTEAFF. CDR3 in DNA: TGTGCCAGCAGCCCTACACAGGGAATAAGGAACACTGAAGCTTTCTTT.

The rearrangement links TRBV28 to TRBJ1-5, with a possible D match to TRBD1 (6 bases). This CDR3 comprises 20 residues. Trimming cost V 4 bases and J 0 bases, with 25 bases left between them. The germline V gene encodes CDR1 MDHEN and CDR2 SYDVKM. The CDR3 coding sequence is TGTGCCAGCAGTTCCCCCCCGAAGGGGGAGTCGCGGCTTAGCAATCAGCCCCAGCATTTT. Amino acid sequence: CASSSPPKGESRLSNQPQHF.

This clone was recorded a few times. The V call is TRBV29-1, the J call TRBJ2-1; 11 bases align to TRBD2. J lost 8 bases, V lost 8 bases, and 8 bases had no gene match. Germline V lookup: CDR1 SQVTM, CDR2 ANQGSEA. The CDR3 length is 13 residues. CDR3 sequence: CSLRLAGIDEQFF. Written as DNA, the CDR3 is TGCAGCCTTAGACTAGCGGGGATCGATGAGCAGTTCTTC.

This chain's CDR3 is CASTTRWESYNEQFF. DNA of the CDR3: TGTGCCAGCACGACACGGTGGGAGTCCTACAATGAGCAGTTCTTC. The chain carries TRBV5-5 and TRBJ2-1, with D perhaps matching TRBD2 (5 bases). Looked up from germline, CDR1 is SGHKS and CDR2 is YYEKEE (reference sequence). The ends were cut back, 6 bases at V and 1 base at J, with 14 bases in the middle. The CDR3 spans 15 residues. Combining the CDR3 with reference TRBV5-5 and TRBJ2-1 gives the whole variable domain DAGVTQSPTHLIKTRGQQVTLRCSPISGHKSVSWYQQVLGQGPQFIFQYYEKEERGRGNFPDRFSARQFPNYSSELNVNALLLGDSALYLCASTTRWESYNEQFFGPGTRLTVL.

J is TRBJ1-4 and V is TRBV7-2; D uncertain. This CDR3 has 14 amino acids. The germline V gene has CDR1 SGHTA and CDR2 FQGNSA. The V end lost 5 bases, the J end lost 3 bases, and 10 bases lay between the germline ends. The CDR3 DNA follows: TGTGCCAGCAGCCGGTATTCGTCTAATGAAAAACTGTTTTTT. Its translation is CASSRYSSNEKLFF.